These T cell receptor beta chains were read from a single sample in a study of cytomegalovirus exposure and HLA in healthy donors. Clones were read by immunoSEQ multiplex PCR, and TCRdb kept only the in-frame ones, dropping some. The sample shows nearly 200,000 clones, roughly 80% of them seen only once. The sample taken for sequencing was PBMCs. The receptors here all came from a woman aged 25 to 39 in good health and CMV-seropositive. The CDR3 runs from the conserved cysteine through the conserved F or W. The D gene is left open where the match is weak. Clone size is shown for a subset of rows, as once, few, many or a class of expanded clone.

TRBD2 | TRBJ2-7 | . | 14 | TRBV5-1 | TGCGCCAGCAGCTTGGGGGGGGGTATCTACGAGCAGTACTTC | CASSLGGGIYEQYF
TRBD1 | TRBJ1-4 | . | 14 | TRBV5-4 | TGTGCCAGCAGCTTTGGCGGGACAGCCGAAAAACTGTTTTTT | CASSFGGTAEKLFF
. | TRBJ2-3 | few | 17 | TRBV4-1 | TGCGCCAGCAGCCCGACGGGGTACCCCTCGGGCACAGATACGCAGTATTTT | CASSPTGYPSGTDTQYF
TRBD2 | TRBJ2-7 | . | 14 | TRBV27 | TGTGCCAGCAGTTTAGTAGCGGGAGCCTACGAGCAGTACTTC | CASSLVAGAYEQYF
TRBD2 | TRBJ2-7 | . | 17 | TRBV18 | TGTGCCAGCTCACCTCGCGTGGCTAGCGGGAGTCAAAACGAGCAGTACTTC | CASSPRVASGSQNEQYF
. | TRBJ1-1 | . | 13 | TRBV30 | TGTGCCTGGTCCCGACAGACGAACACTGAAGCTTTCTTT | CAWSRQTNTEAFF
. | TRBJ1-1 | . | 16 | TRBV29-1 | TGCAGCGTTGGTGTAGGGGTAAACTTAGTGAACACTGAAGCTTTCTTT | CSVGVGVNLVNTEAFF
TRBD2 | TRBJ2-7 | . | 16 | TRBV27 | TGTGCCAGCACCCCAAAGGCCCCAGCGGGAGGGCGGGAGCAGTACTTC | CASTPKAPAGGREQYF
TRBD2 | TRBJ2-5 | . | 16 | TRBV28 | TGTGCCAGCAGTTCACAACTAGCGGGGGGGCAAGAGACCCAGTACTTC | CASSSQLAGGQETQYF
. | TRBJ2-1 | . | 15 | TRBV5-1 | TGCGCCAGCAGCTTGGCCGAGGGAATAATAAATGAGCAGTTCTTC | CASSLAEGIINEQFF
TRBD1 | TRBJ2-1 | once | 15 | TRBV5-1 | TGCGCCAGCAGTCGGTGGGACAGCTCCTACAATGAGCAGTTCTTC | CASSRWDSSYNEQFF
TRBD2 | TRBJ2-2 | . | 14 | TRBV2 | TGTGCCAACCGACTAGCGGGTTACACCGGGGAGCTGTTTTTT | CANRLAGYTGELFF
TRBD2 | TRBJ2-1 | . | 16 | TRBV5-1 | TGCGCCAGCAGCTTGCCTAGCGGGAGAGGGTGGAGTGAGCAGTTCTTC | CASSLPSGRGWSEQFF
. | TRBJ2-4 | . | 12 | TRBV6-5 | TGTGCCAGCAGTTCGGCAGGGGCGAGTCAGTACTTC | CASSSAGASQYF
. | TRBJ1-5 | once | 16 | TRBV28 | TGTGCCAGCAGTTTTTTGGGGGGTATGGGCAATCAGCCCCAGCATTTT | CASSFLGGMGNQPQHF
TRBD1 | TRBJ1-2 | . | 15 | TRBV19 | TGTGCCAGTAGTATGGGGGGACAGGGAAACTATGGCTACACCTTC | CASSMGGQGNYGYTF
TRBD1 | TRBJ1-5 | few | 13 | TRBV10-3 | TGTGCCATCACTGGGACAGAAGGACAGCCCCAGCATTTT | CAITGTEGQPQHF
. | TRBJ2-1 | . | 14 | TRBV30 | TGTGCCTGGAGTGTGGGGGGATCGTACAATGAGCAGTTCTTC | CAWSVGGSYNEQFF
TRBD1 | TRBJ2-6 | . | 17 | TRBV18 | TGTGCCAGCTCACAAGGGGACAGGGTTTCTGGGGCCAACGTCCTGACTTTC | CASSQGDRVSGANVLTF
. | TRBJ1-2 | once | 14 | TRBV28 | TGTGCCATAGACAATACAGGGCTACCTTATGGCTACACCTTC | CAIDNTGLPYGYTF
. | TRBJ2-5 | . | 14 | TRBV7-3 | TGTGCCAGCAGCTTGAGCGGAGACCGGGAGACCCAGTACTTC | CASSLSGDRETQYF
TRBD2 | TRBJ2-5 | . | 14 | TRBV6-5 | TGTGCCAGCACTAAAGCGGGGGGTGTAGCGACCCAGTACTTC | CASTKAGGVATQYF
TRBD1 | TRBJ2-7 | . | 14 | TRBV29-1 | TGCAGCGTGCTGTTAACGGGACAGATCTACGAGCAGTACTTC | CSVLLTGQIYEQYF
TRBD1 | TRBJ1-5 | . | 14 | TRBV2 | TGTGCCAGCAGTCCTGGACAGGGTGGTCAGCCCCAGCATTTT | CASSPGQGGQPQHF
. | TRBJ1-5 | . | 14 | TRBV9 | TGTGCCAGCAGCGTATCCGCAGGGCAAGAGCCCCAGCATTTT | CASSVSAGQEPQHF
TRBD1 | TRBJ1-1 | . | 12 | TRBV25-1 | TGTGCCAGCAGACCGGGACAGGGGGCGGCTTTCTTT | CASRPGQGAAFF
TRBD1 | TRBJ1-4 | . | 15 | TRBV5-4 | TGTGCCAGCAGCTCCAAGGACAGGGGGGATGGAAAACTGTTTTTT | CASSSKDRGDGKLFF
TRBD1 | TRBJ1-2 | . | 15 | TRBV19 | TGTGCCAGTAGTTCCCGGGACAGGGGACACTATGGCTACACCTTC | CASSSRDRGHYGYTF
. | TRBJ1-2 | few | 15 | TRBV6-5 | TGTGCCAGCAGTTTGGGACACGTACTAAACTATGGCTACACCTTC | CASSLGHVLNYGYTF
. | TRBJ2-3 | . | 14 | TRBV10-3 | TGTGCCATCAGTTCGACACGTTTGACAGATACGCAGTATTTT | CAISSTRLTDTQYF
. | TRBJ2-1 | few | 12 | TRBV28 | TGTGCCAGCAGTTTGAACTACCGTGAGCAGTTCTTC | CASSLNYREQFF
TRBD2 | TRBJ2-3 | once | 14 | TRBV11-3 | TGTGCCAGCAGCTTAAGCGGGGGTACAGATACGCAGTATTTT | CASSLSGGTDTQYF
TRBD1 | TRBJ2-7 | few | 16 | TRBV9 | TGTGCCAGCAGCGTAGGGCTAGGGACAGGAGAATACGAGCAGTACTTC | CASSVGLGTGEYEQYF
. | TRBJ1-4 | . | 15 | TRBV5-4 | TGTGCCAGCAGCCCGGAAACAGGGTTAAATGAAAAACTGTTTTTT | CASSPETGLNEKLFF
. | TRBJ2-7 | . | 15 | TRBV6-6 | TGTGCCAGCAGTTACCAAGAGACAACCTCCTACGAGCAGTACTTC | CASSYQETTSYEQYF
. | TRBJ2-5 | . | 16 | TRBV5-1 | TGCGCCAGCAGCTTGGGTCCGGGGAGGAGAGGAGAGACCCAGTACTTC | CASSLGPGRRGETQYF
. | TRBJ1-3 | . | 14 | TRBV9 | TGTGCCAGCAGCGCCCGCGGGCCTGGAAACACCATATATTTT | CASSARGPGNTIYF
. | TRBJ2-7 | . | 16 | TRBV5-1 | TGCGCCAGCAGCTTGGCACAGGCAGCCCCCTCTCGAGAGCAGTACTTC | CASSLAQAAPSREQYF
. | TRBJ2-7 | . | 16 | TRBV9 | TGTGCCAGCGGCGTCGTAGACTGCCCGAGCTCCTACGAGCAGTACTTC | CASGVVDCPSSYEQYF
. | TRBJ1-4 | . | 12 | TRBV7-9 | TGTGCCAGCGGGGCAGGGGATGAAAAACTGTTTTTT | CASGAGDEKLFF
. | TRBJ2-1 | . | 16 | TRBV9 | TGTGCCAGCAGCGTAGGCCAGTTGTACGGAGACAATGAGCAGTTCTTC | CASSVGQLYGDNEQFF
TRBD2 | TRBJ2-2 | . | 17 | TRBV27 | TGTGCCAGCAGTATCGGACTAGCGGGAAGGAACACCGGGGAGCTGTTTTTT | CASSIGLAGRNTGELFF
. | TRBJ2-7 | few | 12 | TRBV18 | TGTGCCAGCTCACCGCTAGCGCCCGAGCAGTACTTC | CASSPLAPEQYF
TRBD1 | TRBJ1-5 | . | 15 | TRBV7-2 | TGTGCCAGCAGCTTACATGGACAGGGGATAGAGCCCCAGCATTTT | CASSLHGQGIEPQHF
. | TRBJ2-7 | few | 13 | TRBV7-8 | TGTGCCAGCAGCTTTGCGGGGGCTATCGAGCAGTACTTC | CASSFAGAIEQYF
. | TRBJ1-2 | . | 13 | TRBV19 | TGTGCCAGTAGTATAACCGTATTCGGGGATTACACCTTC | CASSITVFGDYTF
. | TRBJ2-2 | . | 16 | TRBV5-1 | TGCGCCAGCAGCTTGGGGCTAGTTATGAACACCGGGGAGCTGTTTTTT | CASSLGLVMNTGELFF
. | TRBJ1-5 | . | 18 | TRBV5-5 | TGTGCCAGCAGCTTGTTCGCCAGGGAATTAGCGGGACGAGGGCCCCAGCATTTT | CASSLFARELAGRGPQHF
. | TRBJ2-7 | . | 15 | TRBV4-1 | TGCGCCAGCAGCCAAGGATGGGCTAACTCCTACGAGCAGTACTTC | CASSQGWANSYEQYF
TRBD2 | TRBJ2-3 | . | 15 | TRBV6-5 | TGTGCCAGCAGTTACGGTAGCGGGGGGGCAGATACGCAGTATTTT | CASSYGSGGADTQYF
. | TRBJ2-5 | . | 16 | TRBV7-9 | TGTGCCAGCAGCTTAGGGGTTCCCGACTACTTTGAGACCCAGTACTTC | CASSLGVPDYFETQYF
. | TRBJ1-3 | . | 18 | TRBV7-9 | TGTGCCAGCAACCGTTATGTGGGGCAGACCGTCTCTGGAAACACCATATATTTT | CASNRYVGQTVSGNTIYF
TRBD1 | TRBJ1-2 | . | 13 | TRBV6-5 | TGTGCCAGCAGTCTACAGGGGTCCTATGGCTACACCTTC | CASSLQGSYGYTF
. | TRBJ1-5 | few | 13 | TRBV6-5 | TGTGCCAGCAGCCGACAGCTCAATCAGCCCCAGCATTTT | CASSRQLNQPQHF
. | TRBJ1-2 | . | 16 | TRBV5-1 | TGCGCCAGCAGCCCCCCCACAACGCTTTCTAACTATGGCTACACCTTC | CASSPPTTLSNYGYTF
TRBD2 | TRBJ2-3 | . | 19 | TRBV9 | TGTGCCAGCAGCGATGAGACTAGCGGGGGGGCGATAGGTGGAGATACGCAGTATTTT | CASSDETSGGAIGGDTQYF
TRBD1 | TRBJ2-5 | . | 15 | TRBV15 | TGTGCCACCAGCAGGACCAGACAGGGCGGAGAGACCCAGTACTTC | CATSRTRQGGETQYF
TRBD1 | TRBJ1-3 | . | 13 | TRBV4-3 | TGCGCCAGCAGCCAAGGACAGGGAGACACCATATATTTT | CASSQGQGDTIYF
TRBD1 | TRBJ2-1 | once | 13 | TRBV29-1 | TGCAGCGTTGTGCCAGGGGGACGCAATGAGCAGTTCTTC | CSVVPGGRNEQFF